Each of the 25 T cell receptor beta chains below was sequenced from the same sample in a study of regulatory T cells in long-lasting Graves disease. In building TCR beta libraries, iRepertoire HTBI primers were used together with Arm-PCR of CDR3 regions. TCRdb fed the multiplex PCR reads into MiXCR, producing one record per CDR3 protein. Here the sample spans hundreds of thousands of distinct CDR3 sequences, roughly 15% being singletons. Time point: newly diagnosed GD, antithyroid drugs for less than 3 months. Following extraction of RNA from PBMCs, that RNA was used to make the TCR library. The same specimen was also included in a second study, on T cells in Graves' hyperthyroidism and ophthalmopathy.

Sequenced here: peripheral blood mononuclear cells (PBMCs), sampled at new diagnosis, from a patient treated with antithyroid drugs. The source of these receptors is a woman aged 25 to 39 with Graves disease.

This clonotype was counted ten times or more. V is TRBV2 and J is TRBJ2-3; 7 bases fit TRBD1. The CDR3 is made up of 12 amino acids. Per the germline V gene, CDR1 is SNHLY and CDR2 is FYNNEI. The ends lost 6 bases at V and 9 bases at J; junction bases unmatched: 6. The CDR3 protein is CASRGDRVTQYF. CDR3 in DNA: TGTGCCAGCAGAGGCGACAGGGTGACGCAGTATTTT.

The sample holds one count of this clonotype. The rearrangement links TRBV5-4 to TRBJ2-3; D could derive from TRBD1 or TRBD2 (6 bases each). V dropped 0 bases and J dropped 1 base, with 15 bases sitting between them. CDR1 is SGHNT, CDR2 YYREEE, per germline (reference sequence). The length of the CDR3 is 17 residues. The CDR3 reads CASSLDSGAGRTDTQYF. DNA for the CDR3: TGTGCCAGCAGCTTGGATTCGGGGGCGGGACGCACAGATACGCAGTATTTT.

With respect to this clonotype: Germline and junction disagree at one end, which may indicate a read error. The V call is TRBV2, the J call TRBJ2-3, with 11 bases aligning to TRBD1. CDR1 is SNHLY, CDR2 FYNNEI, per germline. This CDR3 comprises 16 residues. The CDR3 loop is CASSQTGTGGLDTQYF. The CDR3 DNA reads TGCGCCAGCAGCCAAACCGGGACAGGGGGATTGGATACGCAGTATTTT.

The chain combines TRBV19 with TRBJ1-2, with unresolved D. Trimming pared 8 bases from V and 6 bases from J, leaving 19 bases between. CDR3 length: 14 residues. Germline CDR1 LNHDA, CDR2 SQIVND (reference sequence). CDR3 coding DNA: TGTGCCAGTGAAAGCAACGTCCGCCGAAATGGCTACACCTTC. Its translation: CASESNVRRNGYTF.

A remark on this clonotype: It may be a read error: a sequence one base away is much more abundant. The CDR3 sequence is CASSSQASSYSEQFF. Written as DNA, the CDR3 is TGTGCCAGCAGTAGTCAGGCGAGCTCCTACAGTGAGCAGTTCTTC. This chain uses TRBV12-3 or TRBV12-4 with TRBJ2-1; D unclear. This CDR3 is 15 amino acids long.

CDR3 residues: CASSQDPGAPLDEQFF. Written as DNA, the CDR3 is TGTGCCAGCAGCCAAGATCCGGGAGCCCCTTTGGATGAGCAGTTCTTC. The chain joins TRBV3-1 to TRBJ2-1, with a weak D call TRBD2 (6 bases). The V end was cut by 0 bases, the J end by 8 bases, with 17 bases between. Germline V lookup: CDR1 LGHDT, CDR2 YNNKEL (reference sequence). The CDR3 spans 16 residues.

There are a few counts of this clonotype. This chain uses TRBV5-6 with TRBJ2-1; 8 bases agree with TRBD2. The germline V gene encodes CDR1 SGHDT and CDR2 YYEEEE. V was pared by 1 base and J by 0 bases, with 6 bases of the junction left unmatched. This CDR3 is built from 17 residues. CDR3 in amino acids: CASSLRSSGPSYNEQFF. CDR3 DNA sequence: TGTGCCAGCAGCTTGAGGTCTAGCGGGCCCTCCTACAATGAGCAGTTCTTC.

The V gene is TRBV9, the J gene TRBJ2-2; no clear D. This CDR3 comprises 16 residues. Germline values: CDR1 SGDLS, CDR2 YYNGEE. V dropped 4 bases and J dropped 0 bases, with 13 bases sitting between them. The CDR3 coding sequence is TGTGCCAGCAGCCCCCGAAGCACACCGAACACCGGGGAGCTGTTTTTT. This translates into CASSPRSTPNTGELFF.

CDR3 loop: CSVSFPSAIAGSEQFF. CDR3 nucleotides: TGCAGCGTTTCTTTCCCCTCTGCAATTGCGGGGTCTGAGCAGTTCTTC. This rearrangement joins TRBV29-1 to TRBJ2-1; weak D call: TRBD2 (6 bases). The germline CDR1 and CDR2 sequences are SQVTM and ANQGSEA. The CDR3 covers 16 residues. V shed 5 bases and J shed 9 bases, with 26 bases lying between them.

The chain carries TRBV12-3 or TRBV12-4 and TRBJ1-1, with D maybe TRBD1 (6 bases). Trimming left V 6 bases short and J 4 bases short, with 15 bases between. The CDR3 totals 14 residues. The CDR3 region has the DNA TGTGCCAGCAGCTTGACAGGACCGGGCACTGAAGCTTTCTTT. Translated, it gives CASSLTGPGTEAFF.

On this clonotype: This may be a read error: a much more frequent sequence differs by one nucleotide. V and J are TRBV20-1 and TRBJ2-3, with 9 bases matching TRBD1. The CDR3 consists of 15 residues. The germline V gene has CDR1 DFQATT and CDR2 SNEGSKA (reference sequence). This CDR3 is CNASRGQGYTDTQYF. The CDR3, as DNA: TGCAATGCTAGCCGTGGACAGGGGTACACAGATACGCAGTATTTT.

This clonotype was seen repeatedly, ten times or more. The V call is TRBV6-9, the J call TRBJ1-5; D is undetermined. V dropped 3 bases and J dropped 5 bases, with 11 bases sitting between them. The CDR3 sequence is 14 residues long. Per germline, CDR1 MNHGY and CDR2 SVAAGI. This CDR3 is CASSYETDYQPQHF. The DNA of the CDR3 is TGTGCCAGCAGTTACGAAACAGACTATCAGCCCCAGCATTTT.

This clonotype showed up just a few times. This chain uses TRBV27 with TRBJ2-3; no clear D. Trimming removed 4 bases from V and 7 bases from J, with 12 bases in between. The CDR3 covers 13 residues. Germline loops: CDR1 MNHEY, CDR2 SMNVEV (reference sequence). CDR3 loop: CASSSPNTYTQYF. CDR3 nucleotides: TGTGCCAGCAGTTCACCAAACACCTATACGCAGTATTTT.

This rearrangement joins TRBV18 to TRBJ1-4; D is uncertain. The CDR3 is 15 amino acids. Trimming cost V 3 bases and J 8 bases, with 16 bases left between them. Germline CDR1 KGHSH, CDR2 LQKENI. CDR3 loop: CASSPRPPGVEKLFF. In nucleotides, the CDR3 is TGTGCCAGCTCACCCCGTCCCCCGGGTGTGGAAAAACTGTTTTTT.

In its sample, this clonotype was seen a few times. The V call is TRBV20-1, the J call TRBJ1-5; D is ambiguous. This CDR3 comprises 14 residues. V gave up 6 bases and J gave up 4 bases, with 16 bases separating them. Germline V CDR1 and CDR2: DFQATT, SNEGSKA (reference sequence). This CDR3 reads CSARPPGRNQPQHF. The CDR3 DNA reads TGCAGTGCGAGGCCCCCAGGCCGGAATCAGCCCCAGCATTTT.

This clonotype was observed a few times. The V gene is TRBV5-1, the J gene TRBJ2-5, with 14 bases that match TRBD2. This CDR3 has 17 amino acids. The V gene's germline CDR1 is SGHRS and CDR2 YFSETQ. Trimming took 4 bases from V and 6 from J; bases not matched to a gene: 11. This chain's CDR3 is CASSQWGLAGEWKTQYF. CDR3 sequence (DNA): TGCGCCAGCAGCCAGTGGGGACTAGCGGGAGAATGGAAGACCCAGTACTTC.

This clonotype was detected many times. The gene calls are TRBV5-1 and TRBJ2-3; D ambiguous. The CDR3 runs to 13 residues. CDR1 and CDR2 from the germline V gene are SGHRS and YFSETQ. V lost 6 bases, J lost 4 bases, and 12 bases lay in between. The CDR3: CASKNPMADTQYF. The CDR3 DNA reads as TGCGCCAGCAAAAATCCAATGGCAGATACGCAGTATTTT. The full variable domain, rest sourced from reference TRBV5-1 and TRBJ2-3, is KAGVTQTPRYLIKTRGQQVTLSCSPISGHRSVSWYQQTPGQGLQFLFEYFSETQRNKGNFPGRFSGRQFSNSRSEMNVSTLELGDSALYLCASKNPMADTQYFGPGTRLTVL.

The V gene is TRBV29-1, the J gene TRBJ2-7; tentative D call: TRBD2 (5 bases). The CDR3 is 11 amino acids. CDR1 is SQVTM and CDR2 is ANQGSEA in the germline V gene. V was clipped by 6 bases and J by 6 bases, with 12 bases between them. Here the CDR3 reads CSVLGEFEQYF. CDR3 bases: TGCAGCGTCCTCGGGGAATTCGAGCAGTACTTC.

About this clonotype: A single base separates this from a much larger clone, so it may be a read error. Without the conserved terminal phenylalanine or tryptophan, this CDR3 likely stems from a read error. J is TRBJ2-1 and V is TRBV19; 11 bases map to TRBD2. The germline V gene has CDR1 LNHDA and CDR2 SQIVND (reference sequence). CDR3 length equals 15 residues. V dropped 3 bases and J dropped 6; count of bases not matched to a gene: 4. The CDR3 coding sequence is TGTGCCAGTAGTATTACCGGGACTAGCGGCAATGAGCAGTTCTCC. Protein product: CASSITGTSGNEQFS.

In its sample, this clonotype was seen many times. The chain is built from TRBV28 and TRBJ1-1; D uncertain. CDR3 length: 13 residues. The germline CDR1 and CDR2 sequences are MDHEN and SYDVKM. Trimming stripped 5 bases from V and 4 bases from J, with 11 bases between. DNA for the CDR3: TGTGCCAGCAGTAGAAACTGGGCCACTGAAGCTTTCTTT. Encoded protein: CASSRNWATEAFF.

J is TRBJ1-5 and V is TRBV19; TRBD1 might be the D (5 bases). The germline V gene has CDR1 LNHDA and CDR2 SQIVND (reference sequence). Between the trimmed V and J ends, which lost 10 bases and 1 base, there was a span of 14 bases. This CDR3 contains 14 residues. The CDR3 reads CATAPGNSNQPQHF. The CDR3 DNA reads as TGTGCCACCGCTCCAGGGAACAGCAATCAGCCCCAGCATTTT.

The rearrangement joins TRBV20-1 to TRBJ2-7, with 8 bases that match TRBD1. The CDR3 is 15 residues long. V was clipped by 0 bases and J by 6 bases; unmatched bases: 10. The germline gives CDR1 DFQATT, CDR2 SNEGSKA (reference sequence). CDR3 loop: CSARDSGQGTGEQYF. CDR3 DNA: TGCAGTGCTAGAGATTCAGGACAGGGAACAGGCGAGCAGTACTTC.

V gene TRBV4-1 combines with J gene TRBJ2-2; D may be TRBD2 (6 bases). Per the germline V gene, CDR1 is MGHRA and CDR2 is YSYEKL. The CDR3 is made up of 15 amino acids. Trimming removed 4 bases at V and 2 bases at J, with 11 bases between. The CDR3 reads CASSPMGGNTGELFF. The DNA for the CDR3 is TGCGCCAGCAGCCCCATGGGGGGAAACACCGGGGAGCTGTTTTTT.

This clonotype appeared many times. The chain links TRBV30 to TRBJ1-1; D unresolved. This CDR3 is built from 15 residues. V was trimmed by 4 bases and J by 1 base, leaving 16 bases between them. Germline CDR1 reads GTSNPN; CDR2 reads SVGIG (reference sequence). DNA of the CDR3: TGTGCCTGGATCAGGCCCGAGTTGAGGAACACTGAAGCTTTCTTT. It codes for CAWIRPELRNTEAFF.

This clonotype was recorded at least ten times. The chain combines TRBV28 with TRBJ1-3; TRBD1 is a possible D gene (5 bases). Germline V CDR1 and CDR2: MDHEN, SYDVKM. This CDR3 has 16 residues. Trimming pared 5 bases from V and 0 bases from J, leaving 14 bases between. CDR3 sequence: CASSEPGRISGNTIYF. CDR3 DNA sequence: TGTGCCAGCAGTGAACCGGGACGGATCTCTGGAAACACCATATATTTT.